The clone carrying this TCR beta chain was picked up one time. Generated by immunoSEQ multiplex PCR, the TCRdb table keeps only in-frame clones and is missing some. Of about 270,000 clones in the sample, approximately 92% were seen once. These data belong to a study of blood T cell repertoires in COVID-19. With 5 bases clipped from V and 5 bases from J, the junction kept 6 bases outside the gene matches. The CDR3 length is 15 residues. Germline V gene sequence: CDR1 LNHDA, CDR2 SQIVND (reference sequence). Cohorts were determined from participant-reported clinical history. Resolution of symptoms, clearance, or two negative PCRs was present in recovered Cohort 3 donors.

The TCR sequence derives from a woman younger than 30 who had recovered from COVID-19. The sample taken for sequencing was PBMCs or T cells enriched from blood (not recorded which). The chain employs TRBV19 and TRBJ1-3; TRBD1 aligns across 10 bases. The CDR3 DNA follows: TGTGCCAGTAGTTCGACAGGGGGCCTGAGAAACACCATATATTTT. Its protein product is CASSSTGGLRNTIYF.